One TCR beta chain is described in this entry. Antigen unknown. The data are from a study of human T cells and chemical hapten exposure. Study-level points and caveats: No change in TCRs above 1 in 1000 frequency was produced by DPC sensitization.

Individual cDNA molecules received unique molecular identifiers in the library. Under the authors' procedure: Counting gave a median of around 100,000 TCRs per sample, with values ranging from 23,224 to 690,600. TCRdb used MiXCR to reprocess the RACE reads, holding one entry per CDR3 protein. Clone size and V and J calls follow TCRdb, not the original study. Of 100,000 to 150,000 distinct CDR3 sequences in the sample, about 9.4% were seen once. The CDR3 consists of 13 residues. V was shortened by 6 bases and J by 5 bases, with 13 bases between the two germline ends. Germline lookup yields CDR1 MNHEY and CDR2 SMNVEV (reference sequence). Time point defined: healthy volunteer bleed at 2 weeks. The starting material, unfractionated whole blood, was used for total RNA extraction.

Sequencing was done on a sample of whole blood. The genes are TRBV27 and TRBJ1-1; maybe TRBD1 (6 bases). The sequence was collected from a male donor in good health. Some clones in this sample may be carry-over from other donors' samples. The CDR3 DNA sequence: TGTGCCAGCAGCCGGACAGCGATTACTGAAGCTTTCTTT. Protein product: CASSRTAITEAFF.